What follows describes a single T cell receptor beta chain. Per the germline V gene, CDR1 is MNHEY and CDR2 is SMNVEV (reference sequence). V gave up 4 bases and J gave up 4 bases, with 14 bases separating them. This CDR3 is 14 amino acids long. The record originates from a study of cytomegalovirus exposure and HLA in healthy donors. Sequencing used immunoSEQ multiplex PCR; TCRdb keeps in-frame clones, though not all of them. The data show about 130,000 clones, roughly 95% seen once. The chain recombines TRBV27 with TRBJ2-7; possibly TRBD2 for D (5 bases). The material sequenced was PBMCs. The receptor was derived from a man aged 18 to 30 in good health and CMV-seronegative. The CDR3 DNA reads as TGTGCCAGCAGTTCAGAGGGTTCCGGGTACGAGCAGTACTTC. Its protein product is CASSSEGSGYEQYF.